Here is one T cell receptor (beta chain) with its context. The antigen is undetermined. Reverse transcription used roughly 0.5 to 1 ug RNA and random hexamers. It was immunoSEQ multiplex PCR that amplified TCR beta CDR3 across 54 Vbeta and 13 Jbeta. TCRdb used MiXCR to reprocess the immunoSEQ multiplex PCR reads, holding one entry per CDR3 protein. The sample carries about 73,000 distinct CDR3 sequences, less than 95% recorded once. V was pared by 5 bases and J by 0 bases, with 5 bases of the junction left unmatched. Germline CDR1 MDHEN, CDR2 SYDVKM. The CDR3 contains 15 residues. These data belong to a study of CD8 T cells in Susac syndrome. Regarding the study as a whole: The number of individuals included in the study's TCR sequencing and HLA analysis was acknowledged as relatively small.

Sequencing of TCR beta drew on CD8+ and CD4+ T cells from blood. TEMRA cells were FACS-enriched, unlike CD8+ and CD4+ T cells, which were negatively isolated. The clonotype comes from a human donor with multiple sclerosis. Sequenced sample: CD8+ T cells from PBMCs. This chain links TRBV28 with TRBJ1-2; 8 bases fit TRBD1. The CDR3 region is CASSLTGVANYGYTF. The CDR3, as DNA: TGTGCCAGCAGTCTGACAGGGGTGGCTAACTATGGCTACACCTTC.